The sequence of this T cell receptor (beta chain) was determined in a study of blood T cell repertoires in COVID-19. V trimming: 7 bases; J trimming: 6 bases; junction bases outside the gene matches: 22. CDR3 size: 18 residues. CDR1 is SGHTA and CDR2 is FQGNSA in the germline V gene. TCRdb's table, derived via immunoSEQ multiplex PCR, lists solely in-frame clones and lacks some. The sample lists 150,000 to 200,000 clones; 85% were seen once. The chain couples TRBV7-2 to TRBJ2-7, with 9 nucleotides matching TRBD2. The clonotype comes from a woman in her 50s with COVID-19, enrolled during active disease. Sequenced material: peripheral blood. CDR3 in DNA: TGTGCCAGCAAAAGGGGGACTAGCACTCTTCCGGGAGGTTTCGAGCAGTACTTC. Its protein is CASKRGTSTLPGGFEQYF.